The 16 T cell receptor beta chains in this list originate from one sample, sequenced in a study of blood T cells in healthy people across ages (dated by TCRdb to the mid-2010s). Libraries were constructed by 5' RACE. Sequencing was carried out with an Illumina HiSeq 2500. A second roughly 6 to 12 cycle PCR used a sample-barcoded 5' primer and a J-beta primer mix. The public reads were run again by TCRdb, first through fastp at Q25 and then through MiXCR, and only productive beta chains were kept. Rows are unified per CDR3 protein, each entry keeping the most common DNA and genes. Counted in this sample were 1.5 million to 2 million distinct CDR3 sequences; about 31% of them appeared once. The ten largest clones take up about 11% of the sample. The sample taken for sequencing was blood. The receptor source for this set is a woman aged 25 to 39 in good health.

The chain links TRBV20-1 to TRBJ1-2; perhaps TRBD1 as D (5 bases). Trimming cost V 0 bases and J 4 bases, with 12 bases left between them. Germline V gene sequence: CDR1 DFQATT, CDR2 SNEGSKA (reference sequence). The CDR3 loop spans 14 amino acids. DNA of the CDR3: TGCAGTGCTAGAGATAGCAGGGAGACCTATGGCTACACCTTC. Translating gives CSARDSRETYGYTF.

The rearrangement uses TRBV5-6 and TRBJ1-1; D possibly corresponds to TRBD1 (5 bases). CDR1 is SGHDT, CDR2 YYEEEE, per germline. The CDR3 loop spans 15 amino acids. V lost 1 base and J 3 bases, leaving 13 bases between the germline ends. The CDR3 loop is CASSLWGILDTEAFF. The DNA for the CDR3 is TGTGCCAGCAGCTTGTGGGGGATCCTGGACACTGAAGCTTTCTTT.

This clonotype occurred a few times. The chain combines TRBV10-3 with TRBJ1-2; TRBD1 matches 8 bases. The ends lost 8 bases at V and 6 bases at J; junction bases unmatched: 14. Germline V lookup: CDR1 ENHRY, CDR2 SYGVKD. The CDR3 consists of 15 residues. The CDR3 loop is CAIPDAGGISNGYTF. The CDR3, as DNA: TGTGCCATCCCTGACGCAGGGGGCATCTCGAATGGCTACACCTTC.

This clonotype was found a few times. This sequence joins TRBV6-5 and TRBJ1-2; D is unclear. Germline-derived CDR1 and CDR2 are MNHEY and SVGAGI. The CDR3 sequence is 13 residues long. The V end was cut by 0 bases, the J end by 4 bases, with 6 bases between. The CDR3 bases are TGTGCCAGCAGTTACTCTCGTACCTATGGCTACACCTTC. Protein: CASSYSRTYGYTF.

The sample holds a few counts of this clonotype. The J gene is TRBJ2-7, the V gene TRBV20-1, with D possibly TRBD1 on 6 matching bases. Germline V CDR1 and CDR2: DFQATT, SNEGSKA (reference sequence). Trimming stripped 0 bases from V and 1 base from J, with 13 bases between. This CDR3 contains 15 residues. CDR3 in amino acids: CSARDPEQGSYEQYF. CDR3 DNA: TGCAGTGCTAGAGATCCCGAGCAGGGGTCCTACGAGCAGTACTTC.

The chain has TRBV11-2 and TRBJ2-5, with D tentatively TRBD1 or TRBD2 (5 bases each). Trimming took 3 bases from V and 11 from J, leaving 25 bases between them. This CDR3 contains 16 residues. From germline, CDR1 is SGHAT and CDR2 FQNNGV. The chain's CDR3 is CASSFAEGRGYVKQYF. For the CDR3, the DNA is TGTGCCAGCAGCTTCGCCGAGGGACGCGGATATGTAAAGCAGTACTTC.

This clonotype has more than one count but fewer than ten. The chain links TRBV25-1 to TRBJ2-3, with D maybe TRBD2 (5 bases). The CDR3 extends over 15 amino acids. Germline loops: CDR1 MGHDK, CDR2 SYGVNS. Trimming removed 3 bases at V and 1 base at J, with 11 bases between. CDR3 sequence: CASSDFSAGTDTQYF. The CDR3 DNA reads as TGTGCCAGCAGTGACTTTAGCGCGGGCACAGATACGCAGTATTTT.

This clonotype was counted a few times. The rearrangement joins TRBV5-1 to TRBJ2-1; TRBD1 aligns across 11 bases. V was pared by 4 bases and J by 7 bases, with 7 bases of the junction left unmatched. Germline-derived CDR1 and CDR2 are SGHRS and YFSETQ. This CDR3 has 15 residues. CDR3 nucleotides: TGCGCCAGCAGCGGGGGACAGGGGGTGGGGAATGAGCAGTTCTTC. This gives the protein CASSGGQGVGNEQFF.

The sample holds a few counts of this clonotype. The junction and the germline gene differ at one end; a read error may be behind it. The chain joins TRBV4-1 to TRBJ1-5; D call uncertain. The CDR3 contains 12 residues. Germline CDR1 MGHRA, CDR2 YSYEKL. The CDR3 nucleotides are TGTGCCAGCAGCCAATTCAATCAGCCCCAGCATTTT. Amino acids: CASSQFNQPQHF.

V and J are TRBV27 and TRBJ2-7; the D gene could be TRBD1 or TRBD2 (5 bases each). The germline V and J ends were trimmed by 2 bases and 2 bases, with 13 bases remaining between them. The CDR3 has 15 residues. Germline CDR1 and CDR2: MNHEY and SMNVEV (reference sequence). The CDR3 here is CASSLGTLPTYEQYF. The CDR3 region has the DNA TGTGCCAGCAGTTTAGGGACCCTACCAACCTACGAGCAGTACTTC.

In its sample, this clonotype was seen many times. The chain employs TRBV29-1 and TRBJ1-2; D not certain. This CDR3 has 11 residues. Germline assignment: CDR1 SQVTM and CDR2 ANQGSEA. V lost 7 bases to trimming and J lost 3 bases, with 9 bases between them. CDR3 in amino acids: CSARVDYGYTF. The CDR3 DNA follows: TGCAGCGCAAGGGTGGACTATGGCTACACCTTC.

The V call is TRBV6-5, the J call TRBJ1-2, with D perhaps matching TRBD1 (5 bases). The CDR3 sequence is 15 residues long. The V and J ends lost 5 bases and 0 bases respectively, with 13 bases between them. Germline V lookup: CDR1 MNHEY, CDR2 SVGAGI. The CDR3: CASSPSGGANYGYTF. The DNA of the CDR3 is TGTGCCAGCAGTCCTTCGGGGGGAGCTAACTATGGCTACACCTTC.

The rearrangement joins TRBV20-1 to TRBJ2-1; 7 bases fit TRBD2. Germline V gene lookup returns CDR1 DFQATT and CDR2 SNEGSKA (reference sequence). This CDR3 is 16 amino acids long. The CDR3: CRAYGSGGRIYNEQFF. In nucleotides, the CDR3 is TGCAGGGCGTACGGTTCAGGCGGGAGAATTTACAATGAGCAGTTCTTC.

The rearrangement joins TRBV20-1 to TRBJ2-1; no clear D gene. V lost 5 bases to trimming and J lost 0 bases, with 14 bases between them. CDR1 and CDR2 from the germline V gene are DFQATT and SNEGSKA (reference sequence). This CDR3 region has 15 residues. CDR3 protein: CSAPVETSSYNEQFF. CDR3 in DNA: TGCAGTGCTCCCGTCGAGACCAGCTCCTACAATGAGCAGTTCTTC.

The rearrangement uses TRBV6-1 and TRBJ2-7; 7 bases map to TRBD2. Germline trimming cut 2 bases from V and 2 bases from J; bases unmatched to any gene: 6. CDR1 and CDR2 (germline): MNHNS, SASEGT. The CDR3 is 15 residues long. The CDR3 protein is CASSEYGGVPYEQYF. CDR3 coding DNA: TGTGCCAGCAGTGAATATGGGGGGGTTCCCTACGAGCAGTACTTC.

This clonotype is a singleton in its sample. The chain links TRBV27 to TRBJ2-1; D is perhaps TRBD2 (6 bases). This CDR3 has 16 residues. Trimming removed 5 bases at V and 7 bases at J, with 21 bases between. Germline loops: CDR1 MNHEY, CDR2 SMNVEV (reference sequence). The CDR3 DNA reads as TGTGCCAGCAGTCCGCTGACTAGAAAAGGAAGGAATGAGCAGTTCTTC. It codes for CASSPLTRKGRNEQFF.